The clone carrying this T cell receptor (beta chain) has just a few counts. The antigen is not known. Sorting based on CD45RO/CCR7/CD25/CD127/CD95/CD27 separated CD4+ naive, central memory, regulatory and stem cell-like memory cells. Reverse transcribing all isolated RNA meant expressed TCRB transcripts were sequenced. TCRdb keeps only in-frame clones here, not all; method: immunoSEQ multiplex PCR. The sample shows around 150,000 clones, 6.5% to 8.5% of them seen only once. This record belongs to a study of beta chain features in type 1 diabetes. Study-level results: There was a possibility that cDNA sequencing over-represented cells with high TCR expression. Researchers reported that naive, central memory and Treg TCRB repertoires appeared more similar in patients than in healthy donors. TCRB CDR3 length was moderately but significantly reduced in all four CD4+ subsets of Type 1 diabetes patients.

CDR3 length: 14 amino acids. The germline V and J ends were trimmed by 5 bases and 6 bases, with 15 bases remaining between them. The germline CDR1 and CDR2 sequences are LNHNV and YYDKDF (reference sequence). The chain carries TRBV15 and TRBJ2-3, with D possibly matching TRBD2 (5 bases). This sequence originates from a woman younger than 30 with type 1 diabetes. The sequencing input was central memory CD4+ T cells from blood. The CDR3 DNA sequence: TGTGCCACCAGCGTAGGAGGTTCGGCGGATACGCAGTATTTT. Translating it yields CATSVGGSADTQYF.